This T cell receptor (beta chain) was retrieved from a study of blood T cell repertoires in COVID-19. Trimming cost V 5 bases and J 2 bases, with 15 bases left between them. Germline loops: CDR1 KGHSH, CDR2 LQKENI. CDR3 length: 15 amino acids. Methods used by the authors: Reference gene primers were amplified, and this amplification served to estimate nucleated cell counts. Some clones are missing from TCRdb's copy, which holds only in-frame ones; the method was immunoSEQ multiplex PCR. V and J calls and clone size are those listed in that table; D and trimming were worked out from the DNA. Here the sample spans around 180,000 clones, around 85% being singletons.

The receptor's source is an elderly woman with acute or convalescent COVID-19. Source material: peripheral blood. The chain recombines TRBV18 with TRBJ1-2, with D possibly TRBD1 on 6 matching bases. CDR3 loop: CASSLGQRGNYGYTF. CDR3 sequence (DNA): TGTGCCAGCTCATTAGGACAGCGGGGGAACTATGGCTACACCTTC.